This TCR beta chain was captured by sequencing in a study of naive and memory T cell subsets. On this clonotype: What it recognizes is unknown.

Whole-study findings and limits: Especially in CD8 cells, naive repertoires contained a few larger clonotypes, possibly CD45RA-re-expressing memory cells.

There are 14 residues in the CDR3. Trimming took 1 base from V and 0 from J, leaving 5 bases between them. The germline gives CDR1 KGHSH, CDR2 LQKENI. Both TRBC1 and TRBC2 were covered by a beta constant-region primer of two equimolar oligonucleotides. Nested alpha and beta constant-region primers with the SP2 primer drove four PCR rounds on ligated cDNA. An oligonucleotide with the SP2 primer and a 12-nucleotide UMI was ligated to the cDNA 3' end. TCRdb processed the UMI-ligation and nested PCR reads anew with MiXCR; each CDR3 protein has one entry. The sample lists under 150,000 distinct CDR3 sequences; about 20% were seen once. Cells stained for CD3, CD4, CD8, CD45RA, CD27 and viability were sorted into four CD45RA/CD27 subsets.

The sequence came from a human donor in good health. The chain recombines TRBV18 with TRBJ2-3; the D is unclear. The source material was naive CD8+ T cells from blood. The CDR3 here is CASSPQDSTDTQYF. CDR3 DNA: TGTGCCAGCTCACCACAAGACAGCACAGATACGCAGTATTTT.